The source of this T cell receptor beta chain is a study of cytomegalovirus exposure and HLA in healthy donors. Findings and caveats of the study: Most TCR sequences were uncommon, yet certain public TCRs appeared in many donors.

J gave up 2 bases and V 7 bases, and 9 bases lay outside the gene matches. This CDR3 has 18 amino acids. CDR1 and CDR2 (germline): MGHDK, SYGVNS. Produced via immunoSEQ multiplex PCR; TCRdb's table is partial and in-frame only. This repertoire shows roughly 280,000 clones, approximately 86% found once; its top ten account for more than 0.8%. As to this clone: Its antigen is unidentified.

Sample: PBMCs. The sequence derives from a woman under 30 in good health and CMV-seronegative. V gene TRBV25-1 combines with J gene TRBJ2-6, with 12 bases matching TRBD1. The CDR3, as DNA: TGTGCCAGCACCTCAAGGGGACAGGGGGCGGCTGGGGCCAACGTCCTGACTTTC. Its translation is CASTSRGQGAAGANVLTF.